This entry concerns a single T cell receptor beta chain. The antigen remains unidentified. The source of the sample is a study of T cell responses to AZD1222 COVID-19 vaccine. The study, taken as a whole, reports: Seropositive AZD1222 recipients at baseline numbered only 5 or 6. It should be noted that donors were predominantly white British and more often female, and clonal diversity was possibly underestimated. Increases in Spike-specific TCR breadth and depth were seen after two AZD1222 doses. It was only after the peak T cell response that any repertoires were sampled.

Clones were sequenced by immunoSEQ multiplex PCR, and TCRdb holds only the in-frame ones, with some missing. Of about 120,000 clones listed, 80% to 90% are singletons. Material: peripheral blood, obtained on day 0 of AZD1222 vaccination. The source is an adult in good health.

The CDR3 loop is CASSYRDSYEQYF. In DNA form, the CDR3 reads TGTGCCAGCAGTTACAGGGACTCCTACGAGCAGTACTTC. The genes are TRBV28 and TRBJ2-7; D is perhaps TRBD1 (6 bases). Trimming took off 4 bases at V and 0 bases at J, with 7 bases between the two ends. The length of the CDR3 is 13 residues. The germline V gene has CDR1 MDHEN and CDR2 SYDVKM. Together with reference TRBV28 and TRBJ2-7, the CDR3 gives the full variable domain: DVKVTQSSRYLVKRTGEKVFLECVQDMDHENMFWYRQDPGLGLRLIYFSYDVKMKEKGDIPEGYSVSREKKERFSLILESASTNQTSMYLCASSYRDSYEQYFGPGTRLTVT.